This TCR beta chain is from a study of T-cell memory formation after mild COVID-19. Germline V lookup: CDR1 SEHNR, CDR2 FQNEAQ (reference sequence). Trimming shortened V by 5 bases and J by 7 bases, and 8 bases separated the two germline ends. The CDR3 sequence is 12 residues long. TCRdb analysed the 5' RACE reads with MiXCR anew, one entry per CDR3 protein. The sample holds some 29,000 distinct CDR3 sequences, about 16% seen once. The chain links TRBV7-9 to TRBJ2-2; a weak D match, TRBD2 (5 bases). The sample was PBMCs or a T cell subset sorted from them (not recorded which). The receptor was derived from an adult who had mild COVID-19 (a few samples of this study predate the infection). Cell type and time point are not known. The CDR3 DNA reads TGTGCCAGCAGCCCGGGATTCGGGGAGCTGTTTTTT. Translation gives CASSPGFGELFF. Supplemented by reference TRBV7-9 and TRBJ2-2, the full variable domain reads DTGVSQNPRHKITKRGQNVTFRCDPISEHNRLYWYRQTLGQGPEFLTYFQNEAQLEKSRLLSDRFSAERPKGSFSTLEIQRTEQGDSAMYLCASSPGFGELFFGEGSRLTVL.